This TCR beta chain was profiled in a study of blood T cell repertoires in COVID-19. At the level of the study: The United States, Italy and Spain provided the acute and convalescent COVID-19 samples.

Clinical history as reported by participants underpinned cohort assignment. CDR1 and CDR2 (germline): MNHNY, SVGAGI (reference sequence). This CDR3 is 17 amino acids long. V lost 5 bases to trimming and J lost 0 bases, with 14 bases between them. Some clones are missing from TCRdb's copy, which holds only in-frame ones; the method was immunoSEQ multiplex PCR. The sample contains roughly 500,000 clones, about 85% of which appear only once. The TCR originated in a woman aged 60-75 years who had recovered from COVID-19. The chain employs TRBV6-6 and TRBJ2-6, with D perhaps TRBD2 (5 bases). Input material: PBMCs or T cells enriched from blood (not recorded which). CDR3 region: CASSPPGRLSGANVLTF. The CDR3 nucleotides read TGTGCCAGCAGTCCACCGGGAAGACTCTCTGGGGCCAACGTCCTGACTTTC.